What follows are 30 T cell receptor beta chains derived from one specimen sequenced in a study of cytomegalovirus exposure and HLA in healthy donors. The PCR used 60 Vbeta and 13 Jbeta primers. TCRdb's table, derived via immunoSEQ multiplex PCR, lists solely in-frame clones and lacks some. The data hold approximately 100,000 clones, with roughly 79% observed a single time. Sequenced input: PBMCs. These receptor sequences come from a woman aged 45 to 65 in good health and CMV-seropositive.

The rearrangement joins TRBV21-1 to TRBJ2-1; the tabulated D call, TRBD1, remains unverified against the DNA. TRBV21-1 represents a pseudogene. The CDR3 has 14 residues. The CDR3 region has the DNA TGTGCCAGTCCAAACAGGGTGGGCTACAATGAGCAGTTCTTC. This encodes CASPNRVGYNEQFF.

This clone was detected a few times. Other DNA sequences within the sample encode an identical CDR3. The chain links TRBV14 to TRBJ2-1; no clear D. Trimming took 0 bases from V and 4 from J, leaving 4 bases between them. The CDR3 consists of 13 residues. Germline V gene lookup returns CDR1 SGHDN and CDR2 FVKESK. CDR3 sequence reads: CASSQERYNEQFF. The DNA of the CDR3 is TGTGCCAGCAGCCAAGAGCGGTACAATGAGCAGTTCTTC.

This chain links TRBV7-2 with TRBJ2-7; maybe TRBD2 (5 bases). CDR1 and CDR2 from the germline V gene are SGHTA and FQGNSA. V gave up 4 bases and J gave up 0 bases, with 13 bases separating them. The CDR3 is made up of 15 amino acids. The CDR3 nucleotides read TGTGCCAGCAGCTCTCTAGCCTTAAGCTCCTACGAGCAGTACTTC. It yields the protein CASSSLALSSYEQYF.

J is TRBJ1-4 and V is TRBV18; the match to TRBD1 covers 8 bases. This CDR3 comprises 16 residues. Germline values: CDR1 KGHSH, CDR2 LQKENI. The V and J ends lost 3 bases and 1 base, in that order; junction bases with no gene match: 4. In nucleotides, the CDR3 is TGTGCCAGCTCACCGGGCAGGGGGCTAACTAATGAAAAACTGTTTTTT. Translation: CASSPGRGLTNEKLFF.

Note on this clone: At one of its ends the junction is not consistent with the germline gene, which may arise from a read error. The CDR3 DNA follows: TGCAGCGTACAACCGGTTGGGGCCAACGGCCTGACTTTC. Translation gives CSVQPVGANGLTF. The chain recombines TRBV29-1 with TRBJ2-6, with D possibly being TRBD1 (5 bases). The CDR3 is 13 residues long. CDR1 is SQVTM and CDR2 is ANQGSEA in the germline V gene.

This chain joins TRBV7-8 and TRBJ2-7; TRBD2 matches 10 bases. In germline, CDR1 is SGHVS, CDR2 FQNEAQ. The CDR3 spans 15 residues. V gave up 3 bases and J gave up 4 bases; unmatched junction bases: 6. The CDR3 region is CASSFPLAGAYEQYF. In DNA form, the CDR3 reads TGTGCCAGCAGCTTTCCTCTAGCGGGGGCTTACGAGCAGTACTTC.

The chain recombines TRBV7-9 with TRBJ1-1; the match to TRBD1 covers 7 bases. There are 15 residues in the CDR3. Trimming cost V 5 bases and J 5 bases; bases outside gene matches: 11. Looked up from germline, CDR1 is SEHNR and CDR2 is FQNEAQ (reference sequence). The CDR3 DNA reads TGTGCCAGCAGCCTCGGACAGGCAGCGACTACTGAAGCTTTCTTT. Protein sequence: CASSLGQAATTEAFF.

The chain links TRBV5-1 to TRBJ2-7; 7 bases match TRBD1. The V gene end was trimmed by 3 bases and the J gene end by 0 bases; junction bases not matched to a gene: 6. The CDR3 sequence is 15 residues long. Germline assignment: CDR1 SGHRS and CDR2 YFSETQ. CDR3 DNA: TGCGCCAGCAGCTCACAGGGGCCCGCCTCCTACGAGCAGTACTTC. This gives the protein CASSSQGPASYEQYF.

This clone was picked up a small number of times. The chain employs TRBV4-3 and TRBJ2-1; 9 bases align to TRBD2. CDR1 LGHNA and CDR2 YSLEER come from the germline V gene. The CDR3 covers 14 residues. V shed 4 bases and J 9 bases; nucleotides not matched to a gene: 7. CDR3 protein: CASSPGLASGEQFF. DNA for the CDR3: TGCGCCAGCAGCCCGGGACTAGCCTCGGGTGAGCAGTTCTTC.

This clone has a single count. The chain carries TRBV10-3 and TRBJ1-3; tentatively, D is TRBD1 (5 bases). Germline V gene sequence: CDR1 ENHRY, CDR2 SYGVKD. V shed 8 bases and J shed 4 bases, with 18 bases lying between them. The CDR3 loop spans 15 amino acids. The CDR3 is CAIGYGAPEGNTIYF. CDR3 bases: TGTGCCATCGGATATGGGGCACCAGAAGGAAACACCATATATTTT.

This clone appeared a few times. The chain links TRBV5-1 to TRBJ2-7; a possible D gene is TRBD1 (5 bases). V was trimmed by 5 bases and J by 4 bases, leaving 13 bases between them. This CDR3 spans 13 amino acids. CDR1 SGHRS and CDR2 YFSETQ come from the germline V gene. The CDR3 here is CASRHQTAYEQYF. Here the CDR3 DNA reads TGCGCCAGCAGGCACCAGACAGCATACGAGCAGTACTTC.

This clone was seen once. The junction departs from germline at one end; a sequencing error may be responsible. In the same sample, other DNA sequences code for this CDR3. The rearrangement links TRBV7-8 to TRBJ2-7; tentative D call: TRBD1 (5 bases). Per the germline V gene, CDR1 is SGHVS and CDR2 is FQNEAQ. The CDR3 is 14 residues long. The CDR3 region is CASSLPREPYEQYF. The DNA for the CDR3 is TGCGCCAGCAGCTTACCCAGGGAACCCTACGAGCAGTACTTC.

This rearrangement joins TRBV6-6 to TRBJ2-2, with unresolved D. This CDR3 spans 13 amino acids. Germline V gene sequence: CDR1 MNHNY, CDR2 SVGAGI (reference sequence). Trimming removed 7 bases from V and 0 bases from J, with 6 bases in between. CDR3 nucleotide sequence: TGTGCCAGCACCAACACGAACACCGGGGAGCTGTTTTTT. Translating gives CASTNTNTGELFF.

As to this clone: The same CDR3 can be traced to other DNA sequences in this sample. The V gene is TRBV7-9, the J gene TRBJ2-7, with a weak D call TRBD1 (6 bases). Germline CDR1 and CDR2: SEHNR and FQNEAQ (reference sequence). The CDR3 has 15 residues. Between the trimmed V and J ends, which lost 1 base and 3 bases, there was a span of 13 bases. Here the CDR3 reads CASSLGGQVLYEQYF. The CDR3 region has the DNA TGTGCCAGCAGCTTAGGGGGGCAGGTGCTCTACGAGCAGTACTTC. The full variable domain, rest sourced from reference TRBV7-9 and TRBJ2-7, is DTGVSQNPRHKITKRGQNVTFRCDPISEHNRLYWYRQTLGQGPEFLTYFQNEAQLEKSRLLSDRFSAERPKGSFSTLEIQRTEQGDSAMYLCASSLGGQVLYEQYFGPGTRLTVT.

A note on this clone: The junction shows a germline mismatch at one end, possibly a read error. The chain recombines TRBV7-7 with TRBJ2-5; no firm D call. The germline gives CDR1 SSHAT, CDR2 FNYEAQ (reference sequence). This CDR3 spans 12 amino acids. The CDR3 loop is CASSLDGETQYF. Here the CDR3 DNA reads TGTGCTAGCAGCTTAGACGGGGAGACCCAGTACTTC.

V is TRBV7-7 and J is TRBJ1-3, with no clear D. The germline V gene has CDR1 SSHAT and CDR2 FNYEAQ (reference sequence). With 5 bases removed from V and 3 bases from J, the gap between germline ends came to 8 bases. This CDR3 has 13 amino acids. CDR3 loop: CASSAGGGNTIYF. CDR3 bases: TGTGCCAGCAGCGCTGGAGGTGGAAACACCATATATTTT.

The rearrangement uses TRBV5-4 and TRBJ2-3, with 12 bases matching TRBD2. The CDR3 spans 16 residues. In germline, CDR1 is SGHNT, CDR2 YYREEE (reference sequence). V lost 4 bases and J lost 4; bases outside the gene matches: 7. CDR3 in amino acids: CASSVASGGAADTQYF. DNA of the CDR3: TGTGCCAGCAGCGTCGCTAGCGGGGGGGCGGCAGATACGCAGTATTTT.

The chain carries TRBV19 and TRBJ2-1; TRBD1 matches at 9 bases. Per germline, CDR1 LNHDA and CDR2 SQIVND (reference sequence). This CDR3 contains 15 residues. V trimming: 6 bases; J trimming: 6 bases; junction bases outside the gene matches: 9. For the CDR3, the DNA is TGTGCCAGTAGGTCCGGGACAGGGAGGGTCAATGAGCAGTTCTTC. Its protein is CASRSGTGRVNEQFF.

The rearrangement links TRBV6-5 to TRBJ2-7, with 9 positions matching TRBD1. Trimming took 4 bases from V and 3 from J; bases not matched to a gene: 4. The CDR3 totals 14 residues. CDR1 is MNHEY and CDR2 is SVGAGI in the germline V gene. The CDR3 spells CASSWDREFYEQYF. Here the CDR3 DNA reads TGTGCCAGCAGTTGGGACAGGGAATTCTACGAGCAGTACTTC.

The chain recombines TRBV5-1 with TRBJ2-4, with 9 bases that match TRBD1. J lost 8 bases, V lost 0 bases, and 3 bases had no gene match. This CDR3 is built from 14 residues. Per germline, CDR1 SGHRS and CDR2 YFSETQ. For the CDR3, the DNA is TGCGCCAGCAGCTTGGCGGACAGGGGATACATTCAGTACTTC. Translated, it gives CASSLADRGYIQYF.

The gene calls are TRBV15 and TRBJ1-2, with 7 bases fitting TRBD1. Per the germline V gene, CDR1 is LNHNV and CDR2 is YYDKDF (reference sequence). The V gene end was trimmed by 4 bases and the J gene end by 6 bases; junction bases not matched to a gene: 2. The CDR3 has 12 amino acids. CDR3 region: CATSTGTDGYTF. The DNA for the CDR3 is TGTGCCACCAGCACGGGGACAGATGGCTACACCTTC.

This clone was picked up a small number of times. The chain employs TRBV29-1 and TRBJ2-7, with 9 bases aligning to TRBD2. The germline V gene has CDR1 SQVTM and CDR2 ANQGSEA. The CDR3 length is 11 residues. CDR3 DNA sequence: TGCTCGGGCGGGGGGGCGGACGAGCAGTACTTC. Its protein is CSGGGADEQYF.

The chain joins TRBV11-2 to TRBJ2-1, with 7 bases fitting TRBD2. V shed 0 bases, J shed 2 bases, and the junction held 7 bases outside the gene matches. The CDR3 has 17 amino acids. The germline gives CDR1 SGHAT, CDR2 FQNNGV. CDR3 coding DNA: TGTGCCAGCAGCTTAGAAGGGGCTAGCGGAGCCTACAATGAGCAGTTCTTC. This translates into CASSLEGASGAYNEQFF.

The genes are TRBV4-1 and TRBJ1-6, with 8 positions matching TRBD1. The germline CDR1 and CDR2 sequences are MGHRA and YSYEKL. J lost 10 bases, V lost 4 bases, and 6 bases had no gene match. The CDR3 totals 14 residues. CDR3 residues: CASSRLTGESPLHF. CDR3 DNA: TGCGCCAGCAGCCGGCTGACAGGGGAATCACCCCTCCACTTT.

The V and J genes are TRBV19 and TRBJ1-2, with D possibly TRBD1 on 5 matching bases. V was shortened by 4 bases and J by 3 bases, with 15 bases between the two germline ends. The CDR3 loop spans 15 amino acids. Looked up from germline, CDR1 is LNHDA and CDR2 is SQIVND (reference sequence). Here the CDR3 reads CASSRQGESDYGYTF. The CDR3 DNA follows: TGTGCCAGTAGTAGGCAGGGTGAGAGTGACTATGGCTACACCTTC.

This clone showed up just once. The chain recombines TRBV19 with TRBJ2-3, with TRBD2 identical over 7 bases. The CDR3 runs 14 residues. CDR1 and CDR2 (germline): LNHDA, SQIVND (reference sequence). V gave up 3 bases and J gave up 5 bases; unmatched junction bases: 5. The CDR3 DNA reads as TGTGCCAGTAGTATGGGGGGGGGAGGAGATACGCAGTATTTT. It codes for CASSMGGGGDTQYF.

The chain recombines TRBV11-2 with TRBJ2-6; D unclear. CDR1 is SGHAT and CDR2 is FQNNGV in the germline V gene. This CDR3 is 15 amino acids long. V lost 5 bases and J lost 2, with 10 bases in between. CDR3 DNA: TGTGCCAGCAGCCCTAGTTTGGCTGGGGCCAACGTCCTGACTTTC. Its translation: CASSPSLAGANVLTF.

The V call is TRBV29-1, the J call TRBJ2-7, with D possibly being TRBD1 (6 bases). The CDR3 sequence is 13 residues long. Trimming removed 7 bases from V and 3 bases from J, with 16 bases in between. Germline values: CDR1 SQVTM, CDR2 ANQGSEA. The CDR3 DNA follows: TGCAGCGCCTGGGGGCAGGCAGACTACGAGCAGTACTTC. This sequence encodes CSAWGQADYEQYF.

This clone was seen a handful of times. This sequence joins TRBV7-6 and TRBJ2-3, with TRBD1 matching 8 bases. The CDR3 runs 15 residues. V was clipped by 2 bases and J by 5 bases; unmatched bases: 6. Germline values: CDR1 SGHVS, CDR2 FNYEAQ. The chain's CDR3 is CASSLRTGLKDTQYF. The CDR3, as DNA: TGTGCCAGCAGCTTAAGGACAGGGTTGAAAGATACGCAGTATTTT.

CDR3 in amino acids: CASSQIDPNRGSPLHF. In DNA form, the CDR3 reads TGCGCCAGCAGCCAGATAGATCCCAACCGGGGTTCACCCCTCCACTTT. The chain has TRBV4-3 and TRBJ1-6; D is ambiguous. Germline V gives CDR1 LGHNA, CDR2 YSLEER. CDR3 length: 16 residues. V was trimmed by 3 bases and J by 9 bases, leaving 18 bases between them.